This T cell receptor beta chain derives from a study of T-cell memory formation after mild COVID-19. TCRdb recomputed calls from the 5' RACE reads with MiXCR, one row per CDR3 protein. The sample records a few hundred thousand distinct CDR3 sequences, about 10% being singletons. Overall study results and limits: Clones that contracted from day 15 to 85 had balanced CD4/CD8; later expanders were CD4+ biased.

This clonotype occurred many times. What it recognizes is unknown. Sequenced: PBMCs or a T cell subset sorted from them (not recorded which). The sequence came from a young man who had mild COVID-19 (a few samples of this study predate the infection). Cell type and time point are not known.

The CDR3 DNA reads as TGTGCCAGCAGCTTTGGGCAGGGAAGGACTGGAAACACCATATATTTT. Its translation: CASSFGQGRTGNTIYF. The V and J genes are TRBV7-6 and TRBJ1-3; TRBD1 might be the D (5 bases). Looked up from germline, CDR1 is SGHVS and CDR2 is FNYEAQ. V was shortened by 3 bases and J by 2 bases, with 14 bases between the two germline ends. This CDR3 spans 16 amino acids.